The 23 T cell receptor beta chains given below trace back to one sample, sequenced in a study of shared clonotypes between healthy human individuals. The naive CD8 subset, CD45RO-negative cells positively selected for CCR7, excluded terminally differentiated effector memory CD45RA+ cells. Only in-frame clones appear in the TCRdb table, and some are missing; sequencing was by immunoSEQ multiplex PCR. The sample holds roughly 2 million clones, about 95% seen once. Sample: naive CD8+ T cells sorted from blood. The receptor set was obtained from a man between 18 and 35 years old in good health.

This clone has just one count. The sample holds other DNA sequences that translate to the same CDR3. The genes are TRBV18 and TRBJ1-5; TRBD1 matches 9 bases. With 2 bases clipped from V and 4 bases from J, the junction kept 0 bases outside the gene matches. The germline V gene has CDR1 KGHSH and CDR2 LQKENI. The CDR3 is made up of 14 amino acids. The CDR3 coding sequence is TGTGCCAGCTCACCAGGGACAGGGAATCAGCCCCAGCATTTT. This gives the protein CASSPGTGNQPQHF.

This sequence joins TRBV5-1 and TRBJ1-1; TRBD1 is a possible D gene (6 bases). The CDR3 extends over 14 amino acids. Looked up from germline, CDR1 is SGHRS and CDR2 is YFSETQ. Trimming took 4 bases from V and 0 from J, leaving 10 bases between them. CDR3 protein: CASSGGQMNTEAFF. The CDR3 coding sequence is TGCGCCAGCAGCGGCGGACAGATGAACACTGAAGCTTTCTTT.

The chain carries TRBV4-3 and TRBJ2-2; D uncertain. This CDR3 comprises 19 residues. CDR1 is LGHNA and CDR2 is YSLEER in the germline V gene. V was clipped by 0 bases and J by 2 bases, with 19 bases between them. The CDR3 coding sequence is TGCGCCAGCAGCCAAGATGAGGACCCTCTAGTTCCAAACACCGGGGAGCTGTTTTTT. Its translation is CASSQDEDPLVPNTGELFF.

The chain joins TRBV27 to TRBJ1-6; TRBD1 is a possible D gene (6 bases). CDR1 and CDR2 (germline): MNHEY, SMNVEV (reference sequence). Deletions cut 7 bases from V and 8 bases from J, with 15 bases between. CDR3 length: 14 amino acids. As DNA, the CDR3 is TGTGCCAGCAAATTACAGGGCGAGGATTCACCCCTCCACTTT. This sequence encodes CASKLQGEDSPLHF.

Comment on this clone: The sample contains more than one DNA sequence encoding this CDR3. V and J are TRBV5-1 and TRBJ2-1, with 11 bases identical to TRBD2. This CDR3 spans 17 amino acids. The V and J ends lost 3 bases and 0 bases, in that order; junction bases with no gene match: 5. CDR1 is SGHRS and CDR2 is YFSETQ in the germline V gene. CDR3 sequence: CASSSRLAGSSYNEQFF. The CDR3 region has the DNA TGCGCCAGCAGCTCTAGACTAGCGGGAAGCTCCTACAATGAGCAGTTCTTC.

This rearrangement joins TRBV13 to TRBJ2-5; TRBD1 matches at 8 bases. The CDR3 contains 15 residues. From germline, CDR1 is PRHDT and CDR2 FYEKMQ (reference sequence). Trimming took 3 bases from V and 2 from J; bases not matched to a gene: 5. CDR3 amino acids: CASSFSQGVQETQYF. CDR3 in DNA: TGTGCCAGCAGCTTCTCACAGGGGGTTCAAGAGACCCAGTACTTC.

The chain employs TRBV4-1 and TRBJ2-5, with 7 bases identical to TRBD2. Germline V gene sequence: CDR1 MGHRA, CDR2 YSYEKL. The CDR3 is 16 amino acids. V was pared by 4 bases and J by 1 base, with 9 bases of the junction left unmatched. The DNA of the CDR3 is TGCGCCAGCAGCCCTGAACGGGGGGTCGCCCAAGAGACCCAGTACTTC. Protein sequence: CASSPERGVAQETQYF.

Turning to this clone: The sample holds other DNA sequences that translate to the same CDR3. The genes are TRBV28 and TRBJ2-5; tentatively, D is TRBD1 (6 bases). The CDR3 extends over 13 amino acids. Germline CDR1 is MDHEN and CDR2 is SYDVKM. Trimming left V 7 bases short and J 5 bases short, with 14 bases between. This CDR3 is CASTQGGRETQYF. The CDR3 nucleotides read TGTGCCAGCACCCAAGGGGGACGGGAGACCCAGTACTTC.

The chain carries TRBV9 and TRBJ1-1; D perhaps matches TRBD1 (6 bases). Germline-derived CDR1 and CDR2 are SGDLS and YYNGEE. CDR3 length equals 15 residues. The ends were cut back, 3 bases at V and 6 bases at J, with 18 bases in the middle. The CDR3 loop reads CASSGEGHLGAEAFF. The CDR3 bases are TGTGCCAGCAGCGGAGAGGGACACCTGGGGGCTGAAGCTTTCTTT. The complete variable domain, with remaining parts taken from reference TRBV9 and TRBJ1-1, reads DSGVTQTPKHLITATGQRVTLRCSPRSGDLSVYWYQQSLDQGLQFLIQYYNGEERAKGNILERFSAQQFPDLHSELNLSSLELGDSALYFCASSGEGHLGAEAFFGQGTRLTVV.

Concerning this clone itself: Within the sample, other DNA sequences also encode this same CDR3. The V call is TRBV7-9, the J call TRBJ1-4, with D possibly matching TRBD1 (5 bases). Germline values: CDR1 SEHNR, CDR2 FQNEAQ (reference sequence). CDR3 size: 15 residues. V lost 3 bases to trimming and J lost 3 bases, with 11 bases between them. The CDR3 DNA sequence: TGTGCCAGCAGCTTGGGGACGGGATCTAATGAAAAACTGTTTTTT. Amino acids: CASSLGTGSNEKLFF.

The chain combines TRBV5-1 with TRBJ2-2, with D uncertain. This CDR3 has 12 residues. Trimming cost V 2 bases and J 7 bases, with 6 bases left between them. The germline V gene has CDR1 SGHRS and CDR2 YFSETQ. The CDR3 spells CASSFSGGELFF. Written as DNA, the CDR3 is TGCGCCAGCAGCTTTTCGGGCGGGGAGCTGTTTTTT. The full variable domain, with the rest looked up from reference TRBV5-1 and TRBJ2-2, is KAGVTQTPRYLIKTRGQQVTLSCSPISGHRSVSWYQQTPGQGLQFLFEYFSETQRNKGNFPGRFSGRQFSNSRSEMNVSTLELGDSALYLCASSFSGGELFFGEGSRLTVL.

This chain uses TRBV5-1 with TRBJ2-7; D possibly uses TRBD1 or TRBD2 (7 bases each). In germline, CDR1 is SGHRS, CDR2 YFSETQ. V was trimmed by 3 bases and J by 3 bases, leaving 13 bases between them. The CDR3 is 14 amino acids. This chain's CDR3 is CASSSTGEGYEQYF. In nucleotides, the CDR3 is TGCGCCAGCAGCTCAACAGGGGAGGGCTACGAGCAGTACTTC.

The chain recombines TRBV4-1 with TRBJ1-2; no definite D call. The CDR3 contains 16 residues. CDR1 and CDR2 from the germline V gene are MGHRA and YSYEKL. V was trimmed by 1 base and J by 0 bases, leaving 12 bases between them. The CDR3 DNA is TGCGCCAGCAGCCAAGCATTAGAGTTGGCTAACTATGGCTACACCTTC. Its translation: CASSQALELANYGYTF.

Regarding this clone: Germline and junction disagree at one end, which may indicate a read error. The chain uses TRBV5-4 and TRBJ1-6, with D hard to call. The length of the CDR3 is 20 residues. Germline CDR1 SGHNT, CDR2 YYREEE (reference sequence). CDR3 sequence (DNA): TGTGCCAGCAGTAATTTAGTTAAGGATGTTGGTACCCATCCCAATTCACACCTCCACTTT. Its protein is CASSNLVKDVGTHPNSHLHF.

The chain is built from TRBV15 and TRBJ2-5; the match to TRBD2 covers 13 bases. Germline loops: CDR1 LNHNV, CDR2 YYDKDF (reference sequence). V dropped 1 base and J dropped 0; count of bases not matched to a gene: 2. The CDR3 extends over 17 amino acids. The CDR3 bases are TGTGCCACCAGCAGAGGGACTAGCGGGGGCTACCAAGAGACCCAGTACTTC. Its translation: CATSRGTSGGYQETQYF.

This clone has just one count. The V and J genes are TRBV10-1 and TRBJ2-7; TRBD1 matches 9 bases. V lost 3 bases and J lost 1; bases outside the gene matches: 4. The germline V gene has CDR1 WNHNN and CDR2 SYGVQD (reference sequence). The length of the CDR3 is 15 residues. The CDR3 loop reads CASSDLGTGSYEQYF. CDR3 in DNA: TGCGCCAGCAGTGATTTAGGGACAGGGTCCTACGAGCAGTACTTC.

The V call is TRBV11-2, the J call TRBJ2-3; tentatively, D is TRBD1 (6 bases). V lost 5 bases and J lost 7, with 16 bases in between. The germline V gene has CDR1 SGHAT and CDR2 FQNNGV. The length of the CDR3 is 14 residues. The CDR3 nucleotides read TGTGCCAGCAGCCCAGAGGGGGAGTTTTATACGCAGTATTTT. Protein sequence: CASSPEGEFYTQYF. The whole variable domain, remainder taken from reference TRBV11-2 and TRBJ2-3, is EAGVAQSPRYKIIEKRQSVAFWCNPISGHATLYWYQQILGQGPKLLIQFQNNGVVDDSQLPKDRFSAERLKGVDSTLKIQPAKLEDSAVYLCASSPEGEFYTQYFGPGTRLTVL.

This chain uses TRBV30 with TRBJ1-2; the D gene is possibly TRBD1 (5 bases). V dropped 0 bases and J dropped 7 bases, with 18 bases sitting between them. The CDR3 extends over 15 amino acids. Germline V CDR1 and CDR2: GTSNPN, SVGIG (reference sequence). The CDR3 loop reads CAWSVGQLVGTGYTF. The DNA for the CDR3 is TGTGCCTGGAGTGTAGGGCAGCTAGTCGGGACTGGCTACACCTTC.

The chain employs TRBV30 and TRBJ1-4; D is possibly TRBD1 (6 bases). The V end lost 2 bases, the J end lost 7 bases, and 17 bases lay between the germline ends. Germline V CDR1 and CDR2: GTSNPN, SVGIG (reference sequence). This CDR3 is 15 amino acids long. CDR3 coding DNA: TGTGCCTGGAGTACAACAGGGAGTATTGGTGAAAAACTGTTTTTT. Protein sequence: CAWSTTGSIGEKLFF. Full variable domain (rest looked up from reference TRBV30 and TRBJ1-4): SQTIHQWPATLVQPVGSPLSLECTVEGTSNPNLYWYRQAAGRGLQLLFYSVGIGQISSEVPQNLSASRPQDRQFILSSKKLLLSDSGFYLCAWSTTGSIGEKLFFGSGTQLSVL.

The rearrangement links TRBV7-6 to TRBJ2-1; D remains unclear. The V gene lost 3 bases and the J gene lost 8 bases, with 11 bases spanning the gap. The CDR3 is 13 amino acids. CDR1 is SGHVS, CDR2 FNYEAQ, per germline. As DNA, the CDR3 is TGTGCCAGCAGCTTCCGGCTCGAATATGAGCAGTTCTTC. Translating gives CASSFRLEYEQFF.

The chain employs TRBV4-1 and TRBJ2-1, with 7 positions matching TRBD1. Germline loops: CDR1 MGHRA, CDR2 YSYEKL. With V trimmed by 6 bases and J by 10 bases, 12 bases remained unmatched. The CDR3 extends over 14 amino acids. The CDR3 spells CASRTSKGAREQFF. The CDR3, as DNA: TGCGCCAGCAGGACATCAAAGGGGGCGAGGGAGCAGTTCTTC.

This chain connects TRBV10-2 to TRBJ2-7; the match to TRBD2 covers 13 bases. The CDR3 runs to 16 residues. In germline, CDR1 is WSHSY, CDR2 SAAADI. V was pared by 6 bases and J by 3 bases, with 8 bases of the junction left unmatched. CDR3 bases: TGCGCCAGCAGAGGACTAGCGGGAGAGAGGAGCTACGAGCAGTACTTC. Translating gives CASRGLAGERSYEQYF.

CDR3 protein: CASSPLAGPGNTIYF. The CDR3 DNA sequence: TGTGCCAGCAGCCCCCTGGCCGGGCCAGGAAACACCATATATTTT. The rearrangement joins TRBV7-3 to TRBJ1-3, with D unresolved. Per germline, CDR1 SGHTA and CDR2 FQGTGA. The ends were cut back, 5 bases at V and 4 bases at J, with 15 bases in the middle. The CDR3 totals 15 residues.